Shown below are 14 T cell receptor beta chains from a single sample sequenced in a study of untreated major depressive disorder. The assay was immunoSEQ multiplex PCR, and TCRdb's table has in-frame clones only and misses some. Of about 13,000 clones listed, just over 90% are singletons. These receptors' targets are unknown. General observations from the study: Compared with controls, depressed patients showed more TRBV05-01 (Vbeta 5.1) usage in CD4+ T cells.

The material sequenced was CD4+ T cells from PBMCs. Source of these receptors: a young woman with major depressive disorder.

This clone showed up just once. The chain combines TRBV6-4 with TRBJ2-4, with 7 bases matching TRBD2. The CDR3 is made up of 17 amino acids. The V gene's germline CDR1 is MRHNA and CDR2 SNTAGT. V was clipped by 3 bases and J by 6 bases; unmatched bases: 14. The CDR3 loop is CASSEGWGGSSPNIQYF. As DNA, the CDR3 is TGTGCCAGCAGTGAAGGTTGGGGCGGGAGCTCGCCAAACATTCAGTACTTC.

The chain links TRBV15 to TRBJ2-1; no reliable D call. This CDR3 spans 16 amino acids. V was clipped by 1 base and J by 7 bases, with 17 bases between them. The V gene's germline CDR1 is LNHNV and CDR2 YYDKDF (reference sequence). The CDR3, as DNA: TGTGCCACCAGCAGAGTATATATTTCGAGTAGTAATGAGCAGTTCTTC. This sequence encodes CATSRVYISSSNEQFF.

The chain is built from TRBV7-3 and TRBJ2-3, with 9 nucleotides matching TRBD2. Germline CDR1 SGHTA, CDR2 FQGTGA. This CDR3 has 14 residues. V shed 6 bases and J 6 bases; nucleotides not matched to a gene: 7. CDR3 coding DNA: TGTGCCAGCAGGTCTAGCGGGAACACGGATACGCAGTATTTT. This gives the protein CASRSSGNTDTQYF.

This chain links TRBV28 with TRBJ2-7, with D unclear. From germline, CDR1 is MDHEN and CDR2 SYDVKM. The CDR3 loop spans 14 amino acids. V gave up 3 bases and J gave up 2 bases, with 11 bases separating them. The CDR3 loop reads CASSFRPETYEQYF. Here the CDR3 DNA reads TGTGCCAGCAGTTTCCGCCCGGAAACCTACGAGCAGTACTTC.

The chain employs TRBV7-9 and TRBJ2-1; D may be TRBD2 (6 bases). The ends were cut back, 5 bases at V and 6 bases at J, with 17 bases in the middle. The CDR3 covers 15 residues. In germline, CDR1 is SEHNR, CDR2 FQNEAQ (reference sequence). CDR3 residues: CASSRKNRLGNEQFF. For the CDR3, the DNA is TGTGCCAGCAGCCGGAAAAATCGACTAGGCAATGAGCAGTTCTTC. Full variable domain (missing parts from reference TRBV7-9 and TRBJ2-1): DTGVSQNPRHKITKRGQNVTFRCDPISEHNRLYWYRQTLGQGPEFLTYFQNEAQLEKSRLLSDRFSAERPKGSFSTLEIQRTEQGDSAMYLCASSRKNRLGNEQFFGPGTRLTVL.

V gene TRBV6-5 combines with J gene TRBJ2-6; no firm D call. The CDR3 covers 16 residues. Germline CDR1 MNHEY, CDR2 SVGAGI. The V gene lost 1 base and the J gene lost 0 bases, with 7 bases spanning the gap. The chain's CDR3 is CASSYFTTSGANVLTF. CDR3 nucleotide sequence: TGTGCCAGCAGTTACTTCACTACCTCTGGGGCCAACGTCCTGACTTTC.

There are a few counts of this clone. The CDR3 is CASSEGWGRNTEAFF. The CDR3 DNA reads as TGTGCCAGCAGTGAGGGCTGGGGACGGAACACTGAAGCTTTCTTT. V is TRBV2 and J is TRBJ1-1; weak D call: TRBD1 (5 bases). Trimming pared 3 bases from V and 1 base from J, leaving 12 bases between. Germline V gene lookup returns CDR1 SNHLY and CDR2 FYNNEI. This CDR3 region has 15 residues.

The CDR3 sequence is CASSQVQRLETQYF. The CDR3 coding sequence is TGCGCCAGCAGCCAAGTCCAGAGGCTAGAGACCCAGTACTTC. This chain links TRBV4-1 with TRBJ2-5; D is unresolved. In germline, CDR1 is MGHRA, CDR2 YSYEKL. V gave up 1 base and J gave up 4 bases, with 10 bases separating them. CDR3 length: 14 amino acids.

This clone appeared a single time. The rearrangement joins TRBV27 to TRBJ2-1; D gene uncertain. This CDR3 has 11 amino acids. V lost 9 bases to trimming and J lost 0 bases, with 3 bases between them. Germline-derived CDR1 and CDR2 are MNHEY and SMNVEV (reference sequence). CDR3 nucleotides: TGTGCCAGTGGCTCCTACAATGAGCAGTTCTTC. It codes for CASGSYNEQFF.

V usage is TRBV7-9 and J usage is TRBJ2-3, with a weak D call TRBD1 (6 bases). The CDR3 loop spans 15 amino acids. Trimming stripped 4 bases from V and 5 bases from J, with 16 bases between. From germline, CDR1 is SEHNR and CDR2 FQNEAQ (reference sequence). The CDR3 coding sequence is TGTGCCAGCAGCTCGGGACACCCATGGGGAGATACGCAGTATTTT. Its translation is CASSSGHPWGDTQYF.

This clone was seen only a few times. The chain uses TRBV6-4 and TRBJ1-5; no definite D call. Per germline, CDR1 MRHNA and CDR2 SNTAGT. This CDR3 has 18 amino acids. Trimming pared 4 bases from V and 0 bases from J, leaving 19 bases between. The CDR3 DNA reads as TGTGCCAGCAGTGGCCTATGGTTAGGACTCAATAGCAATCAGCCCCAGCATTTT. Its protein is CASSGLWLGLNSNQPQHF.

This sequence joins TRBV5-6 and TRBJ1-4; the match to TRBD1 covers 9 bases. V was pared by 1 base and J by 6 bases, with 1 base of the junction left unmatched. Germline CDR1 and CDR2: SGHDT and YYEEEE. The CDR3 is 14 residues long. The chain's CDR3 is CASSLRTGDEKLFF. The CDR3 DNA follows: TGTGCCAGCAGCTTGAGGACAGGGGATGAAAAACTGTTTTTT. The whole variable domain, remainder taken from reference TRBV5-6 and TRBJ1-4, is DAGVTQSPTHLIKTRGQQVTLRCSPKSGHDTVSWYQQALGQGPQFIFQYYEEEERQRGNFPDRFSGHQFPNYSSELNVNALLLGDSALYLCASSLRTGDEKLFFGSGTQLSVL.

The chain recombines TRBV27 with TRBJ2-1; TRBD2 matches 10 bases. Losses at the gene ends were 0 bases for V and 5 bases for J; bases not matched to a gene: 4. There are 16 residues in the CDR3. Germline CDR1 MNHEY, CDR2 SMNVEV (reference sequence). The CDR3, as DNA: TGTGCCAGCAGTTTATCGGCTAGCGGGAGCCACAATGAGCAGTTCTTC. Protein sequence: CASSLSASGSHNEQFF.

The rearrangement joins TRBV5-1 to TRBJ2-7; 7 bases are shared with TRBD2. The CDR3 runs to 16 residues. J was trimmed by 6 bases and V by 4 bases; bases with no gene match: 16. Germline V lookup: CDR1 SGHRS, CDR2 YFSETQ. The CDR3 sequence: CASSLTGAGSGLEQYF. The CDR3 DNA follows: TGCGCCAGCAGCCTGACGGGAGCGGGGTCGGGGCTCGAGCAGTACTTC.